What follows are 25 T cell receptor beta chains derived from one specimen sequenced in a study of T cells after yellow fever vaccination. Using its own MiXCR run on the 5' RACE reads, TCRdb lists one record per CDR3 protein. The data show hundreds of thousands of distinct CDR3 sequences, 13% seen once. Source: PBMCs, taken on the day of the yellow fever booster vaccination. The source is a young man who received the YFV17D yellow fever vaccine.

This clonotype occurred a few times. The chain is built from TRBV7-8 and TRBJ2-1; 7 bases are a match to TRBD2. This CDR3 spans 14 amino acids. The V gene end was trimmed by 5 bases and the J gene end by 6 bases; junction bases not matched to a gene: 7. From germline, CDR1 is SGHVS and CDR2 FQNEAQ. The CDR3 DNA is TGTGCCAGCAGCCCGAGGACTAGGGGCAATGAGCAGTTCTTC. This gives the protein CASSPRTRGNEQFF.

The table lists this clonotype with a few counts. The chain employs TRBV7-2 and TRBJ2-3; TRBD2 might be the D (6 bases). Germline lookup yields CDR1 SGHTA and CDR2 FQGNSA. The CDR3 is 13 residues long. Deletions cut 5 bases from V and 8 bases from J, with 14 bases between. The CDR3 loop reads CASSNDQGGTQYF. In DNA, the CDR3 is TGTGCCAGCAGCAACGACCAGGGAGGTACGCAGTATTTT.

In DNA form, the CDR3 reads TGCGCCAGCAGCCCGGGGGCAGGGGAAAATCAGCCCCAGCATTTT. Translated, it gives CASSPGAGENQPQHF. The chain links TRBV5-1 to TRBJ1-5, with D perhaps matching TRBD1 (6 bases). Trimming removed 4 bases from V and 4 bases from J, with 15 bases in between. CDR1 and CDR2 (germline): SGHRS, YFSETQ. This CDR3 has 15 residues.

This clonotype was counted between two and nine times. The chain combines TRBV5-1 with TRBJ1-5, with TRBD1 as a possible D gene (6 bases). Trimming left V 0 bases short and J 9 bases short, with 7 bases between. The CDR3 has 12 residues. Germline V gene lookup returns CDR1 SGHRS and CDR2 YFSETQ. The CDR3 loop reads CASSLEGGPQHF. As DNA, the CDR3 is TGCGCCAGCAGCTTGGAGGGGGGGCCCCAGCATTTT. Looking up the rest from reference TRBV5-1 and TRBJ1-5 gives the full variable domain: KAGVTQTPRYLIKTRGQQVTLSCSPISGHRSVSWYQQTPGQGLQFLFEYFSETQRNKGNFPGRFSGRQFSNSRSEMNVSTLELGDSALYLCASSLEGGPQHFGDGTRLSIL.

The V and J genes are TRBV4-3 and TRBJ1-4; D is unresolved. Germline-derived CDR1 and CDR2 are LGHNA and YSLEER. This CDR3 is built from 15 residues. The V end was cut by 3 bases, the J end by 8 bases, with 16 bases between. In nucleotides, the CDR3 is TGCGCCAGCAGCCAGAACACGGTCCTCAGGGAAAAACTGTTTTTT. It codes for CASSQNTVLREKLFF.

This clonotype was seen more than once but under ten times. CDR3 residues: CASTLRTSGREETQYF. The DNA for the CDR3 is TGTGCCAGCACCCTTAGGACTAGCGGGAGGGAAGAGACCCAGTACTTC. The rearrangement uses TRBV7-8 and TRBJ2-5; 15 positions match TRBD2. The V and J ends lost 7 bases and 3 bases, in that order; junction bases with no gene match: 6. The CDR3 contains 16 residues. CDR1 and CDR2 (germline): SGHVS, FQNEAQ.

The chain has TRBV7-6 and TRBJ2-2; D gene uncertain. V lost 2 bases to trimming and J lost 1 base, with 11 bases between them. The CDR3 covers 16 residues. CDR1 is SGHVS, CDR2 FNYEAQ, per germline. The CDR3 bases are TGTGCCAGCAGCTTACAAGTACTGCAGAACACCGGGGAGCTGTTTTTT. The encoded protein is CASSLQVLQNTGELFF.

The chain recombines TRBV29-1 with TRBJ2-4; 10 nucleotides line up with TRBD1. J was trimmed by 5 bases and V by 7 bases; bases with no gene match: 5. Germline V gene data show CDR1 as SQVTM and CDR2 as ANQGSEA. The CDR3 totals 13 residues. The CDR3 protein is CSGRQGAENIQYF. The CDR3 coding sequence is TGCAGCGGGCGACAGGGGGCCGAAAACATTCAGTACTTC. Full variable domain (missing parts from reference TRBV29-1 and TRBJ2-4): SAVISQKPSRDICQRGTSLTIQCQVDSQVTMMFWYRQQPGQSLTLIATANQGSEATYESGFVIDKFPISRPNLTFSTLTVSNMSPEDSSIYLCSGRQGAENIQYFGAGTRLSVL.

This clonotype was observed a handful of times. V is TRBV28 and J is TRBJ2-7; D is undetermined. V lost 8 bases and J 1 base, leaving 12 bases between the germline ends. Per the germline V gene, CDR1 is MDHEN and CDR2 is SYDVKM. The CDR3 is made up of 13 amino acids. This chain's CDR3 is CASRVTSSYEQYF. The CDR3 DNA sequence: TGTGCCAGCCGCGTGACTTCATCCTACGAGCAGTACTTC.

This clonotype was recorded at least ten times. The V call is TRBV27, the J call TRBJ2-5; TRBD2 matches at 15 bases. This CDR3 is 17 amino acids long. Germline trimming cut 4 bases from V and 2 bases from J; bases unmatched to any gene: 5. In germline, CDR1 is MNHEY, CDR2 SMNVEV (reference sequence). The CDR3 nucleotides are TGTGCCAGCAGTTCCGGGACTAGCGGGAGGAAACAAGAGACCCAGTACTTC. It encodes CASSSGTSGRKQETQYF.

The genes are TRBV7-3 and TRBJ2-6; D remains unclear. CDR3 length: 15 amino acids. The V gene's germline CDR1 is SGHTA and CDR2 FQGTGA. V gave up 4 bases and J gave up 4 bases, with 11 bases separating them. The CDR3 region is CASSSAAAGANVLTF. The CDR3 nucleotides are TGTGCCAGCAGCTCCGCCGCGGCAGGGGCCAACGTCCTGACTTTC. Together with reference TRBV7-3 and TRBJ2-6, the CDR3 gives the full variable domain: GAGVSQTPSNKVTEKGKYVELRCDPISGHTALYWYRQSLGQGPEFLIYFQGTGAADDSGLPNDRFFAVRPEGSVSTLKIQRTERGDSAVYLCASSSAAAGANVLTFGAGSRLTVL.

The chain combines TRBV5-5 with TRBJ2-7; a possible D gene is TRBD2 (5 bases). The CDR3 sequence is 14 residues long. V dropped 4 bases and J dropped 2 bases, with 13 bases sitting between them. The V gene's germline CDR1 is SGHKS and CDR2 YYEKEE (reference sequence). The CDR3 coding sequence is TGTGCCAGCAGCCCCGGGATTGGAGCCTACGAGCAGTACTTC. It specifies CASSPGIGAYEQYF.

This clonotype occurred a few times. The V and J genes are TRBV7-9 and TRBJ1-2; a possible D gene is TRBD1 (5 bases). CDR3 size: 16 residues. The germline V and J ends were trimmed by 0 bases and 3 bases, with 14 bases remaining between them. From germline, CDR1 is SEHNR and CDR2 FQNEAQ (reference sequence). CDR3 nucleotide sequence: TGTGCCAGCAGCTTAGCGCGCGGGGGTCCTGACTATGGCTACACCTTC. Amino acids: CASSLARGGPDYGYTF.

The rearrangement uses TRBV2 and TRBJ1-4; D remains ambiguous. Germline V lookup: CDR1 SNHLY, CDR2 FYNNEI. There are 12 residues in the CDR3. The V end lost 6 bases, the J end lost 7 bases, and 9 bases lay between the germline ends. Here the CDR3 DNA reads TGTGCCAGCAGCGAGCACTCTGAAAAACTGTTTTTT. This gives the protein CASSEHSEKLFF.

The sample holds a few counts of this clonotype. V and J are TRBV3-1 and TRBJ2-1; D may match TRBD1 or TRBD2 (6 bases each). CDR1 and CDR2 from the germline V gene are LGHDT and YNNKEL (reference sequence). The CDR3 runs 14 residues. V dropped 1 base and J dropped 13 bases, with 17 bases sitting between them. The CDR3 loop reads CASSQGARRGTQFF. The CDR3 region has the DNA TGTGCCAGCAGCCAAGGGGCTAGGAGGGGGACCCAGTTCTTC.

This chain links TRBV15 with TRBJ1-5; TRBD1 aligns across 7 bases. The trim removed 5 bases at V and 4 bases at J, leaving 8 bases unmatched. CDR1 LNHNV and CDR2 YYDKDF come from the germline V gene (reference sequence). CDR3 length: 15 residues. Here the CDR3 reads CATSGDRLGNQPQHF. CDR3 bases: TGTGCCACCAGCGGGGACAGACTGGGGAATCAGCCCCAGCATTTT. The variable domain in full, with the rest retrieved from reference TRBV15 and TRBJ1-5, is DAMVIQNPRYQVTQFGKPVTLSCSQTLNHNVMYWYQQKSSQAPKLLFHYYDKDFNNEADTPDNFQSRRPNTSFCFLDIRSPGLGDTAMYLCATSGDRLGNQPQHFGDGTRLSIL.

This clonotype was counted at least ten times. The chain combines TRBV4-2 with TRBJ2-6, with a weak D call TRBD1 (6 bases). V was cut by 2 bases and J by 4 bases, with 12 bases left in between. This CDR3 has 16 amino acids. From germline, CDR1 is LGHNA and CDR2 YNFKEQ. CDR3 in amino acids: CASSQTQGSGANVLTF. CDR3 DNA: TGTGCCAGCAGCCAAACACAGGGATCCGGGGCCAACGTCCTGACTTTC.

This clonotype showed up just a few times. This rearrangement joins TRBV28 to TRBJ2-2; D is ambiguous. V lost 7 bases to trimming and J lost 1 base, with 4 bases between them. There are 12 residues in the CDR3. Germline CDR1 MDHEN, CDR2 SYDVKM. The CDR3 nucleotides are TGTGCCAGCATAAGGAACACCGGGGAGCTGTTTTTT. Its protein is CASIRNTGELFF.

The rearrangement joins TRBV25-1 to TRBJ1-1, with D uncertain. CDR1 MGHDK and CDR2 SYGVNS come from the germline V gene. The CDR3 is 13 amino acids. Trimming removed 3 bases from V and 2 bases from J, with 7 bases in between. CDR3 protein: CASSELSNTEAFF. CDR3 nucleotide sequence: TGTGCCAGCAGTGAGCTTTCTAACACTGAAGCTTTCTTT.

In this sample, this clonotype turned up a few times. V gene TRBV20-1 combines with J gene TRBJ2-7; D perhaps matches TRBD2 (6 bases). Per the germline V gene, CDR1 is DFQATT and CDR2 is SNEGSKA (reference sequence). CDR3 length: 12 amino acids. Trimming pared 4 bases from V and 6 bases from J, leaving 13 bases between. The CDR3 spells CSAIGLGGEQYF. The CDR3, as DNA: TGCAGTGCTATTGGGCTGGGGGGCGAGCAGTACTTC.

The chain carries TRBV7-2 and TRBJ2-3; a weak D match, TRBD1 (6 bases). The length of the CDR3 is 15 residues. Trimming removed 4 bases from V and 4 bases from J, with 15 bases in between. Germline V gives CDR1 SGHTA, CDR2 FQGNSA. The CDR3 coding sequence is TGTGCCAGCAGCTCCTTGGGGGCGGCCGCAGATACGCAGTATTTT. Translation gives CASSSLGAAADTQYF.

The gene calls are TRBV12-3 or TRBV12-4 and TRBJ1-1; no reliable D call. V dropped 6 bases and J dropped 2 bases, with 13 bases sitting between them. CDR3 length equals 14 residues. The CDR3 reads CASREYEINTEAFF. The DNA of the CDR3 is TGTGCCAGCAGGGAGTACGAAATTAACACTGAAGCTTTCTTT.

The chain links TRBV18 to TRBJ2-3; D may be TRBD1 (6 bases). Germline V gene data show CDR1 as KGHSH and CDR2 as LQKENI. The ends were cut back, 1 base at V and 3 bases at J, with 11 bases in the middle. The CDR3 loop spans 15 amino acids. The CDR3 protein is CASSPRTGQTDTQYF. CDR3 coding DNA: TGTGCCAGCTCACCACGAACAGGGCAGACAGATACGCAGTATTTT.

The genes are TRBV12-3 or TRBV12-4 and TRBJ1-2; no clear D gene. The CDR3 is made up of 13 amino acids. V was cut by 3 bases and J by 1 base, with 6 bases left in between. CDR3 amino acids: CASSLKDNYGYTF. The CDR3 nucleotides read TGTGCCAGCAGTTTGAAGGATAACTATGGCTACACCTTC.

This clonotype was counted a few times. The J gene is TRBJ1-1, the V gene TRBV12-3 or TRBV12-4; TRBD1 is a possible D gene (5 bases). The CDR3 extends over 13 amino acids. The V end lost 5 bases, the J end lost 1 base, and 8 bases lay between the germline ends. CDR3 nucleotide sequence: TGTGCCAGCAGTACAGGTGCGAACACTGAAGCTTTCTTT. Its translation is CASSTGANTEAFF.